This T cell receptor beta chain appears in the sequencing data of a study of identical twins. Study findings and constraints: Because invariant MAIT and iNKT cells could be present, zero-insertion analyses could be partly confounded.

With 5 bases clipped from V and 6 bases from J, the junction kept 13 bases outside the gene matches. This CDR3 is built from 16 residues. Germline assignment: CDR1 SEHNR and CDR2 FQNEAQ (reference sequence). TCRdb re-derived calls from the 5' RACE reads in MiXCR, one entry per CDR3 protein. The sample has 640,000 or so distinct CDR3 sequences, approximately 6% seen once. Points on this clonotype: Antigen unknown.

This receptor was identified in a man younger than 30 in good health. V usage is TRBV7-9 and J usage is TRBJ2-3; 8 bases are a match to TRBD2. Source material: naive T cells sorted from blood. In nucleotides, the CDR3 is TGTGCCAGCAGCCCGGGGCTGCGGGAGGCCTGGGATACGCAGTATTTT. It translates to CASSPGLREAWDTQYF.